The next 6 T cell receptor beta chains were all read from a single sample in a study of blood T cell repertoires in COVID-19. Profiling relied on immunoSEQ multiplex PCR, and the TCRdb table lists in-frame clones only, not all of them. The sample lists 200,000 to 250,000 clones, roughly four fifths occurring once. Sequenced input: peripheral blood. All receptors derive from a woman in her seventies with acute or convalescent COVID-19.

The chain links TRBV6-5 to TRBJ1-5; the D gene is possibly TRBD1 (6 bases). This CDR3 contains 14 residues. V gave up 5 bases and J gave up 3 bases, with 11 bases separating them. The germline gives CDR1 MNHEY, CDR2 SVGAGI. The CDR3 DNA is TGTGCCAGCAGTCTCAGGGGAAACAATCAGCCCCAGCATTTT. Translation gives CASSLRGNNQPQHF.

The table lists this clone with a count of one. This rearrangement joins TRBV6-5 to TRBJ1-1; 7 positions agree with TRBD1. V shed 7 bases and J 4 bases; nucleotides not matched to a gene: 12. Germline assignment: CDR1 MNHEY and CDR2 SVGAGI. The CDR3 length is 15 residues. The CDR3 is CASTPPTGVGTEAFF. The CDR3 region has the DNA TGTGCCAGCACTCCACCCACAGGGGTGGGCACTGAAGCTTTCTTT.

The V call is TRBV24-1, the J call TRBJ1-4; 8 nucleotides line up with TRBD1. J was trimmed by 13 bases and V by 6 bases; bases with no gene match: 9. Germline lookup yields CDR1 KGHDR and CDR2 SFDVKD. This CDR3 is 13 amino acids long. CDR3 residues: CATSKEQGGRLFF. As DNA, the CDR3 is TGTGCCACCAGTAAAGAACAGGGGGGGAGACTGTTTTTT.

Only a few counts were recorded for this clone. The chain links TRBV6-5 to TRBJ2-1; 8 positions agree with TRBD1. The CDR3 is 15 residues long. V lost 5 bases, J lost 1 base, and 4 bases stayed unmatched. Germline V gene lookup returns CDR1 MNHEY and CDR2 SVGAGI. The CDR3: CASSMYRGSYNEQFF. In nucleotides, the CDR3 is TGTGCCAGCAGTATGTACAGGGGGTCCTACAATGAGCAGTTCTTC.

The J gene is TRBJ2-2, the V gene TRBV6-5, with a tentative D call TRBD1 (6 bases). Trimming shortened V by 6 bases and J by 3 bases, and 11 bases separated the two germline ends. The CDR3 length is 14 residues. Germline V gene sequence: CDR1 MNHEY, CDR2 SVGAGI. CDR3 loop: CASRMDRYTGELFF. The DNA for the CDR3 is TGTGCCAGCAGAATGGACAGATACACCGGGGAGCTGTTTTTT.

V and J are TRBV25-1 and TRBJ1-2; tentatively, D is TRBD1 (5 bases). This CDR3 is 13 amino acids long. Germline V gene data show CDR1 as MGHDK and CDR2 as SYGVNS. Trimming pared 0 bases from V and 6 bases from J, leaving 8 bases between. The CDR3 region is CASSEYRADGYTF. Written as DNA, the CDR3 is TGTGCCAGCAGTGAATACAGGGCAGATGGCTACACCTTC.